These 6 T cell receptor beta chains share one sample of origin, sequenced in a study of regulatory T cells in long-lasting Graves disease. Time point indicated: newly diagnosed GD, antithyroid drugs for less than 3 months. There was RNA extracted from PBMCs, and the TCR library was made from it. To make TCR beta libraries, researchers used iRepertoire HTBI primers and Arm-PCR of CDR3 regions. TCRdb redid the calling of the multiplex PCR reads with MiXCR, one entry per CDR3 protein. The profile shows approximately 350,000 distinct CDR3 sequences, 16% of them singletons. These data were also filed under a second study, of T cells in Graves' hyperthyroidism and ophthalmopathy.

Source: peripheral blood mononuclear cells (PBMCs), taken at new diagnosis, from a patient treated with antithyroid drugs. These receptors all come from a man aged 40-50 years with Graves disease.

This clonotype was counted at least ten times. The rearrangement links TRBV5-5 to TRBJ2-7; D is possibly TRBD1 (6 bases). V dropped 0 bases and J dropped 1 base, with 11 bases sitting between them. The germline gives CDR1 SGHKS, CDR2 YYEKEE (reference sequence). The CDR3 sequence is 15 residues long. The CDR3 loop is CASSLVGQKSYEQYF. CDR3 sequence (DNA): TGTGCCAGCAGCTTGGTAGGACAGAAGTCCTACGAGCAGTACTTC.

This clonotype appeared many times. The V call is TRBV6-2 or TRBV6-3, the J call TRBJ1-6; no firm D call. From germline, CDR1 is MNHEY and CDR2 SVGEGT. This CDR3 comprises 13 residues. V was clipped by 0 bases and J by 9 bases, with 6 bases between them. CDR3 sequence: CASSYSTRSPLHF. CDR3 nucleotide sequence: TGTGCCAGCAGTTACTCGACCCGTTCACCCCTCCACTTT.

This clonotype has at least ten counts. CDR3 nucleotides: TGCAGCGTCGGACAGGGGGTCACAGATACGCAGTATTTT. Translated: CSVGQGVTDTQYF. The chain links TRBV29-1 to TRBJ2-3; 10 positions match TRBD1. The CDR3 extends over 13 amino acids. Germline values: CDR1 SQVTM, CDR2 ANQGSEA. Trimming at V came to 6 bases and at J to 2 bases, leaving 2 bases not matched to a gene.

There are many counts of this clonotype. The CDR3 here is CASSLDRGLNEQYF. The CDR3, as DNA: TGCGCCAGCAGCCTGGACAGGGGGCTCAACGAGCAGTACTTC. This chain joins TRBV5-1 and TRBJ2-7; 11 bases fit TRBD1. Germline CDR1 and CDR2: SGHRS and YFSETQ. This CDR3 has 14 amino acids. V lost 4 bases and J lost 5; bases outside the gene matches: 5.

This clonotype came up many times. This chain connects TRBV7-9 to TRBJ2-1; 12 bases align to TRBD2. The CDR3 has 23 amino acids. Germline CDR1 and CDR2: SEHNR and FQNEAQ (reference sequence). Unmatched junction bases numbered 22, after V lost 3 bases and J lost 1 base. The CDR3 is CASSFRDRPVLAGGTWSYNEQFF. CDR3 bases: TGTGCCAGCAGCTTTCGAGATAGGCCCGTACTAGCGGGGGGCACCTGGTCCTACAATGAGCAGTTCTTC.

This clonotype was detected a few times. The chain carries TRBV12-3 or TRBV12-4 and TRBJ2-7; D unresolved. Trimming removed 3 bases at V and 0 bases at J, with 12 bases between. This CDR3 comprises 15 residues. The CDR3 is CASSFRVRSSYEQYF. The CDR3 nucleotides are TGTGCCAGCAGTTTTCGGGTCCGGAGCTCCTACGAGCAGTACTTC.